What follows are 18 T cell receptor beta chains derived from one specimen sequenced in a study of shared clonotypes between healthy human individuals. Assay: immunoSEQ multiplex PCR; the TCRdb copy retains only in-frame clones and omits some. This table holds 1.5 million to 1.9 million clones, 98% found once. The sample comprised naive CD4+ T cells sorted from blood. The sample's subset: CD45RA+ positively selected. These receptors originate from a man aged 25-45 years in good health.

This chain connects TRBV5-4 to TRBJ1-2; TRBD1 aligns across 9 bases. The CDR3 spans 15 residues. V was clipped by 4 bases and J by 8 bases; unmatched bases: 12. CDR1 and CDR2 from the germline V gene are SGHNT and YYREEE (reference sequence). CDR3 residues: CASSTPGQGSDGYTF. The CDR3 DNA reads TGTGCCAGCAGCACGCCGGGACAGGGAAGTGACGGCTACACCTTC.

The chain recombines TRBV7-2 with TRBJ2-3; 8 bases align to TRBD2. The length of the CDR3 is 17 residues. Trimming at V came to 3 bases and at J to 0 bases, leaving 8 bases not matched to a gene. Germline V lookup: CDR1 SGHTA, CDR2 FQGNSA. The CDR3 bases are TGTGCCAGCAGCTTCTCGGGAGGGCCGGCTAGCACAGATACGCAGTATTTT. Its translation is CASSFSGGPASTDTQYF.

This chain links TRBV28 with TRBJ1-5, with a weak D call TRBD1 (6 bases). Germline V gene data show CDR1 as MDHEN and CDR2 as SYDVKM. V gave up 7 bases and J gave up 2 bases, with 24 bases separating them. There are 18 residues in the CDR3. For the CDR3, the DNA is TGTGCCAGCAATCGAAACAGGGCTAACTCTGGGGGCAATCAGCCCCAGCATTTT. Its protein product is CASNRNRANSGGNQPQHF.

The chain couples TRBV7-3 to TRBJ2-3; 9 nucleotides match TRBD2. Germline V CDR1 and CDR2: SGHTA, FQGTGA. With V trimmed by 3 bases and J by 4 bases, 5 bases remained unmatched. This CDR3 contains 15 residues. The CDR3 DNA sequence: TGTGCCAGCAGCTTGGGGTTAGCGGGAGCAGATACGCAGTATTTT. This gives the protein CASSLGLAGADTQYF.

The chain is built from TRBV2 and TRBJ2-5; TRBD1 or TRBD2 may be the D gene (6 bases each). Germline loops: CDR1 SNHLY, CDR2 FYNNEI. V lost 7 bases, J lost 4 bases, and 10 bases lay in between. CDR3 size: 12 residues. The CDR3 coding sequence is TGTGCCAGCAAGGAGGGGGGAGAGACCCAGTACTTC. It encodes CASKEGGETQYF.

This chain links TRBV7-2 with TRBJ2-3, with a possible D match to TRBD1 (6 bases). V was pared by 4 bases and J by 6 bases, with 14 bases between. This CDR3 has 14 residues. CDR1 and CDR2 (germline): SGHTA, FQGNSA. The CDR3: CASSSIKRGDTQYF. The CDR3 DNA reads TGTGCCAGCAGCTCAATAAAGAGGGGGGATACGCAGTATTTT.

The chain couples TRBV18 to TRBJ2-1, with TRBD1 identical over 7 bases. The trim removed 6 bases at V and 3 bases at J, leaving 5 bases unmatched. The CDR3 has 14 residues. Germline CDR1 reads KGHSH; CDR2 reads LQKENI. CDR3 DNA sequence: TGTGCCAGCTCCCATCAGGGGGTCTACAATGAGCAGTTCTTC. Its translation is CASSHQGVYNEQFF.

Here the CDR3 reads CASSLWAGALTDTQYF. The DNA of the CDR3 is TGTGCCAGCAGCTTATGGGCGGGGGCCCTCACAGATACGCAGTATTTT. This sequence joins TRBV5-4 and TRBJ2-3; a possible D gene is TRBD2 (7 bases). Germline-derived CDR1 and CDR2 are SGHNT and YYREEE (reference sequence). This CDR3 has 16 amino acids. Trimming pared 2 bases from V and 2 bases from J, leaving 15 bases between.

The V and J genes are TRBV19 and TRBJ1-5, with TRBD1 matching 7 bases. There are 16 residues in the CDR3. Losses at the gene ends were 7 bases for V and 3 bases for J; bases not matched to a gene: 12. CDR1 is LNHDA and CDR2 is SQIVND in the germline V gene (reference sequence). CDR3 sequence: CASTIIPGQFNQPQHF. In DNA form, the CDR3 reads TGTGCCAGTACCATAATACCGGGACAGTTCAATCAGCCCCAGCATTTT. The full variable domain, rest sourced from reference TRBV19 and TRBJ1-5, is DGGITQSPKYLFRKEGQNVTLSCEQNLNHDAMYWYRQDPGQGLRLIYYSQIVNDFQKGDIAEGYSVSREKKESFPLTVTSAQKNPTAFYLCASTIIPGQFNQPQHFGDGTRLSIL.

The chain is built from TRBV28 and TRBJ2-7, with 7 bases lining up with TRBD1. This CDR3 is 12 amino acids long. The V segment lost 5 bases and the J segment 12 bases; nucleotides outside the gene matches: 10. The germline V gene has CDR1 MDHEN and CDR2 SYDVKM. The CDR3 coding sequence is TGTGCCAGCAGTACACGACAGGGCCGGATGTACTTC. Protein: CASSTRQGRMYF.

The DNA for the CDR3 is TGTGCCAGCAGCTTAGGCCTTGAAGGTGAGCAGTTCTTC. It translates to CASSLGLEGEQFF. This sequence joins TRBV11-3 and TRBJ2-1; D uncertain. The germline V and J ends were trimmed by 1 base and 9 bases, with 10 bases remaining between them. The CDR3 length is 13 residues. The germline CDR1 and CDR2 sequences are SGHNT and YENEEA.

This clone has only one observation. The V gene is TRBV15, the J gene TRBJ2-7, with TRBD1 matching 9 bases. The ends lost 4 bases at V and 3 bases at J; junction bases unmatched: 4. This CDR3 is built from 14 residues. Germline V gene sequence: CDR1 LNHNV, CDR2 YYDKDF (reference sequence). The CDR3 nucleotides read TGTGCCACCAGCAATCGGGACAGGGACTACGAGCAGTACTTC. This translates into CATSNRDRDYEQYF.

V is TRBV5-1 and J is TRBJ1-4; tentative D call: TRBD1 (5 bases). The length of the CDR3 is 16 residues. V was shortened by 0 bases and J by 3 bases, with 12 bases between the two germline ends. Germline CDR1 reads SGHRS; CDR2 reads YFSETQ. Written as DNA, the CDR3 is TGCGCCAGCAGCTTGGGAGGGCAGGGCCCTAATGAAAAACTGTTTTTT. Protein sequence: CASSLGGQGPNEKLFF.

This clone showed up just once. The genes are TRBV7-6 and TRBJ2-7; 9 bases agree with TRBD1. From germline, CDR1 is SGHVS and CDR2 FNYEAQ. V trimming: 4 bases; J trimming: 0 bases; junction bases outside the gene matches: 10. CDR3 size: 17 residues. As DNA, the CDR3 is TGTGCCAGCAGCTCCCCGTACGGGACAGGGAACTCCTACGAGCAGTACTTC. It is translated as CASSSPYGTGNSYEQYF.

This chain connects TRBV14 to TRBJ2-2; 9 bases are a match to TRBD2. Germline V gene lookup returns CDR1 SGHDN and CDR2 FVKESK. The CDR3 spans 15 residues. Germline trimming cut 6 bases from V and 6 bases from J; bases unmatched to any gene: 8. This CDR3 is CASRNSGSRAGELFF. In DNA form, the CDR3 reads TGTGCCAGCAGAAATAGCGGGAGCAGGGCCGGGGAGCTGTTTTTT.

The genes are TRBV7-2 and TRBJ2-5; possible D gene TRBD1, 5 bases. The length of the CDR3 is 14 residues. Germline CDR1 and CDR2: SGHTA and FQGNSA. V was pared by 7 bases and J by 3 bases, with 15 bases between. DNA of the CDR3: TGTGCCAGCACCCCGGCAGGGATGAAAGAGACCCAGTACTTC. It encodes CASTPAGMKETQYF. Full variable domain (missing parts from reference TRBV7-2 and TRBJ2-5): GAGVSQSPSNKVTEKGKDVELRCDPISGHTALYWYRQSLGQGLEFLIYFQGNSAPDKSGLPSDRFSAERTGGSVSTLTIQRTQQEDSAVYLCASTPAGMKETQYFGPGTRLLVL.

The J gene is TRBJ2-3, the V gene TRBV18; D gene ambiguous. Germline V gives CDR1 KGHSH, CDR2 LQKENI. Between the trimmed V and J ends, which lost 0 bases and 4 bases, there was a span of 8 bases. The CDR3 runs 14 residues. CDR3 sequence: CASSPPLSADTQYF. The CDR3, as DNA: TGTGCCAGCTCACCACCGTTGTCGGCAGATACGCAGTATTTT. The variable domain in full, with the rest retrieved from reference TRBV18 and TRBJ2-3, is NAGVMQNPRHLVRRRGQEARLRCSPMKGHSHVYWYRQLPEEGLKFMVYLQKENIIDESGMPKERFSAEFPKEGPSILRIQQVVRGDSAAYFCASSPPLSADTQYFGPGTRLTVL.

The CDR3 region is CASSQTWGTSGSVGNRNEQFF. Here the CDR3 DNA reads TGTGCCAGCAGCCAAACTTGGGGGACTAGCGGGAGCGTCGGGAACCGGAATGAGCAGTTCTTC. The chain uses TRBV14 and TRBJ2-1, with TRBD2 identical over 14 bases. This CDR3 has 21 residues. From germline, CDR1 is SGHDN and CDR2 FVKESK. Losses at the gene ends were 2 bases for V and 7 bases for J; bases not matched to a gene: 19.